This T cell receptor beta chain was profiled in a study of beta chain features in type 1 diabetes. The wider study: The examined sorted cells totaled 110 million or so across samples.

General study points: The analysis here could not establish whether HLA type shapes TCRB rearrangement. Equally in patients and controls, shorter templates might have been favored by PCR. VDJ junctions sequenced from type 1 diabetes patients showed fewer insertions and more deletions.

The isolated RNA, all of it, was reverse transcribed, so expressed TCRB transcripts were what got sequenced. Libraries were prepared by immunoSEQ multiplex PCR; TCRdb keeps only in-frame clonotypes and omits some of them. The sample records about 900,000 clones, 17% being singletons. Comments on this clone: The target antigen is unknown.

The sequencing sample was made of naive CD4+ T cells from blood. The source is a woman under 30 in good health.

The CDR3 here is CASSTRQGGNYEQYF. The CDR3, as DNA: TGTGCCAGCAGTACCCGACAGGGTGGGAACTACGAGCAGTACTTC. The chain joins TRBV6-5 to TRBJ2-7, with TRBD1 matching over 7 bases. There are 15 residues in the CDR3. The germline V gene encodes CDR1 MNHEY and CDR2 SVGAGI. V lost 5 bases to trimming and J lost 3 bases; unmatched junction nucleotides: 10.